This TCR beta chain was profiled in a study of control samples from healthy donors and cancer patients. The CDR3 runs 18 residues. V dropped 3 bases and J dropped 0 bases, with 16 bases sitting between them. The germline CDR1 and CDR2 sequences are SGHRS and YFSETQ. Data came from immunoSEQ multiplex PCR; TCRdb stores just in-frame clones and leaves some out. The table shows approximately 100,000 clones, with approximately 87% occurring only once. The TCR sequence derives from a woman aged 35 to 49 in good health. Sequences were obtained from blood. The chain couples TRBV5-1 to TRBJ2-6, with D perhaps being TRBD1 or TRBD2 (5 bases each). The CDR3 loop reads CASSSTSGTASGANVLTF. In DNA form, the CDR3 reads TGCGCCAGCAGCTCAACCTCCGGGACGGCCTCTGGGGCCAACGTCCTGACTTTC.